This T cell receptor (beta chain) is drawn from a study of CD8+CD57+ T cells in acquired aplastic anemia listed by TCRdb under 2018. Regarding the complete study: A mean of 3.2 ug of DNA, ranging from about 0.2 to 27.4 ug, was extracted from sorted CD4+ and CD8+ cells. CD8+CD57+ expansion was defined as a frequency above the mean frequency observed in healthy subjects. Study-wide conclusions, independent of this receptor: CD8+ Simpson's diversity did not differ significantly between patients and healthy controls (P=0.060). Twenty-nine CD8+ CDR3 sequences were found to be shared between patients and controls, but these sequences appeared to be highly expressed in patients and within the immunodominant clones of the patients.

The patients picked for sequencing were ones in whom flow cytometry had shown an expansion of CD8+CD57+ cells. Every patient had a diagnosis of severe acquired aplastic anemia based on International Study of Aplastic Anemia and Agranulocytosis and Camitta criteria. No patient had received any therapy when blood was sampled. TCR repertoires of sorted CD4+ and CD8+ blood T cells from severe aplastic anemia patients and healthy subjects were deep-sequenced in the study. In the USA, patient enrollment took place under clinicaltrials.gov protocols 00001620, 01623167, 00001397, 00071045, 00081523 and 00961064. Ficoll-Paque density gradient centrifugation was used to isolate peripheral blood mononuclear cells. Before DNA extraction, CD4+ and CD8+ T cells were sorted by FACS or by magnetic beads. The sample holds a few counts of this clonotype. Its antigen target is currently unknown. There are no base qualities to consult, and no much larger clone falls within one base.

As encoded in the germline V gene (reference sequence), CDR1 is SGHKS while CDR2 is YYEKEE. The V end loses 0 bases and the J end loses 3 bases, and a stretch of 8 bases separates them. Counted from cysteine to phenylalanine, this CDR3 has 14 amino acids. The sequence is cut down to CDR3 DNA, 42 bases in frame from base 1. Genomic DNA was used as template for profiling of TCR beta VDJ combinations and CDR3 sequences. An Illumina HiSeq 2000 was used for TCR repertoire sequencing. On the study's bioinformatics: TRBV/TRBJ rearrangement plots, CDR3 size and DJ length profiles, and Simpson's diversity index were used to evaluate the repertoires. The most abundant DNA sequence in the deep sequencing data was taken as the immunodominant clone. CDR3 amino acid sequences were screened for sharing across subjects and compared with published repertoires and the VDJdb database. TCRdb handled the public reads itself, with Q25 trimming in fastp and clone calling in MiXCR, and kept productive beta chains. Under each unique CDR3 protein, matching rows form one entry showing the most common genes and DNA. These V and J calls rely on TCRdb rather than the paper's analysis. Within this sample are more than 70,000 distinct CDR3 sequences, with 60% to 75% of them counted one time only. The biggest ten clones account for about 82% of the sample.

This TCR was recovered from a human donor with aplastic anemia. Sequenced sample: sorted CD4+, CD8+, or CD8+CD57+ T cells (not recorded which) from PBMCs. The chain uses TRBV5-5 and TRBJ2-3, with a tentative D call of TRBD1 or TRBD2, each matching 6 bases. The CDR3: CASSLEGGTDTQYF. The bases are TGTGCCAGCAGCTTGGAGGGGGGAACAGATACGCAGTATTTT.